This T cell receptor (beta chain) was retrieved from a study of PD-1 blockade in classical Hodgkin lymphoma. Study-wide results and limits: Reports indicated that newly diagnosed patients had lower baseline TCR diversity than healthy donors did. When nivolumab was started under 1 year after ASCT, patients were excluded. A significant rise in TCR diversity was seen by C4D1 for CD4+ cells but not for CD8+ cells.

Every patient had relapsed following autologous stem cell transplantation, and cohorts differed in brentuximab vedotin exposure. The CD8+ T cells came from thawed PBMCs through magnetic negative selection. About this clone: Its antigen remains unknown.

Germline CDR1 is LGHNA and CDR2 is YSLEER. This CDR3 comprises 18 residues. V lost 4 bases, J lost 0 bases, and 18 bases lay in between. Here immunoSEQ multiplex PCR was the method, and the copy in TCRdb shows in-frame clones only, minus some. The sample consists of roughly 11,000 clones, less than 90% of them appearing once. Here the sequenced sample was CD8+ T cells from blood, taken at baseline. This sequence originates from a human donor with classical Hodgkin lymphoma. This chain connects TRBV4-3 to TRBJ1-4; tentatively, D is TRBD1 (6 bases). The CDR3 reads CASSPLQGSGATNEKLFF. The CDR3 DNA is TGCGCCAGCAGCCCACTACAGGGATCGGGGGCAACTAATGAAAAACTGTTTTTT.